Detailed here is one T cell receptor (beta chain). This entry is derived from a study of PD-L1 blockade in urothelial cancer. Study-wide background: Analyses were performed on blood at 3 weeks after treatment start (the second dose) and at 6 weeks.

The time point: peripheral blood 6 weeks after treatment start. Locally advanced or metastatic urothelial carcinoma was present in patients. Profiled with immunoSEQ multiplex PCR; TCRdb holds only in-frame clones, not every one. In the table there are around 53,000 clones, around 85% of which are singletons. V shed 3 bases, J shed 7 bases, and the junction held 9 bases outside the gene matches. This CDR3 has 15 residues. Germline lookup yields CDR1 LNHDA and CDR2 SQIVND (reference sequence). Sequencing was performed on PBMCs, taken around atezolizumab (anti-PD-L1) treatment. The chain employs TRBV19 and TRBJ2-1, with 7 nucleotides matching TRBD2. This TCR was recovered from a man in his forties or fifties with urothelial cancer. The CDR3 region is CASSIRAGPGNEQFF. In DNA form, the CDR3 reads TGTGCCAGTAGTATTCGAGCGGGACCAGGAAATGAGCAGTTCTTC.